Below, 12 T cell receptor beta chains from the same sample are listed, as sequenced in a study of beta chain features in type 1 diabetes. Which antigens these TCRs recognize remains unknown. Every bit of the isolated RNA underwent reverse transcription, so sequencing read expressed TCRB transcripts. Some clones are missing from TCRdb's copy, which holds only in-frame ones; the method was immunoSEQ multiplex PCR. Among 300,000 or so clones listed, around 9.3% were seen once. General study findings and limits: A moderate, significant TCRB CDR3 shortening appeared in type 1 diabetes across four CD4+ subsets.

The sequencing input was central memory CD4+ T cells from blood. All receptors come from a man aged 30 to 39 with type 1 diabetes.

With regard to this clone: Being one base from a much bigger clone, this may be a read error. The chain combines TRBV11-3 with TRBJ2-3, with D possibly TRBD1 on 6 matching bases. Germline V gene lookup returns CDR1 SGHNT and CDR2 YENEEA. The germline V and J ends were trimmed by 3 bases and 10 bases, with 23 bases remaining between them. The CDR3 contains 16 residues. The DNA of the CDR3 is TGTGCCAGCAGCTTCTCTTATTCACAGGGAGCTGATGCGCAGTATTTT. Amino acids: CASSFSYSQGADAQYF.

This clone was found a few times. The sample contains more than one DNA sequence encoding this CDR3. The gene calls are TRBV7-2 and TRBJ2-7; perhaps TRBD1 as D (5 bases). CDR1 is SGHTA and CDR2 is FQGNSA in the germline V gene. CDR3 size: 13 residues. V was cut by 0 bases and J by 4 bases, with 7 bases left in between. The CDR3 DNA sequence: TGTGCCAGCAGCTTAGCTGACAGTTACGAGCAGTACTTC. Its translation: CASSLADSYEQYF.

This chain joins TRBV7-2 and TRBJ2-5; D gene uncertain. Trimming pared 0 bases from V and 1 base from J, leaving 6 bases between. Germline lookup yields CDR1 SGHTA and CDR2 FQGNSA. The CDR3 has 14 amino acids. CDR3 sequence (DNA): TGTGCCAGCAGCTTAGCCCGTAGCCAAGAGACCCAGTACTTC. Protein: CASSLARSQETQYF.

This clone was counted a few times. V gene TRBV18 combines with J gene TRBJ2-7; the match to TRBD1 covers 8 bases. CDR3 length: 14 amino acids. The V gene end was trimmed by 3 bases and the J gene end by 3 bases; junction bases not matched to a gene: 4. CDR1 is KGHSH and CDR2 is LQKENI in the germline V gene. In nucleotides, the CDR3 is TGTGCCAGCTCACCCCGACAGGGGTACTACGAGCAGTACTTC. This codes for CASSPRQGYYEQYF.

A few counts support this clone. The chain is built from TRBV6-6 and TRBJ2-2, with unresolved D. Germline V gene sequence: CDR1 MNHNY, CDR2 SVGAGI (reference sequence). The CDR3 length is 14 residues. V was trimmed by 4 bases and J by 3 bases, leaving 9 bases between them. CDR3 nucleotide sequence: TGTGCCAGCAGTTCCGCAGCCGACACCGGGGAGCTGTTTTTT. Translation gives CASSSAADTGELFF.

This rearrangement joins TRBV28 to TRBJ2-5; 14 positions match TRBD2. The CDR3 is made up of 16 amino acids. J lost 2 bases, V lost 3 bases, and 2 bases had no gene match. CDR1 is MDHEN and CDR2 is SYDVKM in the germline V gene. The CDR3 DNA sequence: TGTGCCAGCAGTTTCGGGACTAGCGGGAGTCAAGAGACCCAGTACTTC. It yields the protein CASSFGTSGSQETQYF.

The chain uses TRBV4-2 and TRBJ1-4, with TRBD1 matching 8 bases. The germline V gene encodes CDR1 LGHNA and CDR2 YNFKEQ. Unmatched junction bases numbered 8, after V lost 4 bases and J lost 4 bases. The CDR3 consists of 16 residues. CDR3 coding DNA: TGTGCCAGCAGCCTTCAAGGGACAGGCCATAATGAAAAACTGTTTTTT. Its protein is CASSLQGTGHNEKLFF.

There are many counts of this clone. The chain carries TRBV7-2 and TRBJ2-3; D is unresolved. V gave up 2 bases and J gave up 0 bases, with 9 bases separating them. CDR1 is SGHTA, CDR2 FQGNSA, per germline. This CDR3 region has 15 residues. The CDR3 spells CASSLRAPSTDTQYF. The DNA of the CDR3 is TGTGCCAGCAGCTTACGGGCGCCTAGCACAGATACGCAGTATTTT.

The CDR3 nucleotides read TGTGCCTGCCGGGAAGCAGAGACCCAGTACTTC. Protein: CACREAETQYF. This rearrangement joins TRBV30 to TRBJ2-5; a possible D gene is TRBD2 (5 bases). The V and J ends lost 6 bases and 4 bases respectively, with 9 bases between them. Germline assignment: CDR1 GTSNPN and CDR2 SVGIG (reference sequence). This CDR3 spans 11 amino acids.

This clone occurred a few times. The V and J genes are TRBV27 and TRBJ1-3; no clear D gene. CDR1 is MNHEY and CDR2 is SMNVEV in the germline V gene (reference sequence). The CDR3 loop spans 16 amino acids. V lost 5 bases and J 4 bases, leaving 18 bases between the germline ends. The CDR3 here is CASSLSSSDRGNTIYF. The CDR3 DNA is TGTGCCAGCAGTCTGTCCTCGTCAGACCGCGGAAACACCATATATTTT.

This clone showed up just a few times. V gene TRBV16 combines with J gene TRBJ2-1, with D uncertain. Per the germline V gene, CDR1 is KGHSY and CDR2 is FQNENV. The CDR3 runs to 17 residues. V shed 6 bases and J shed 1 base, with 19 bases lying between them. CDR3 residues: CASRPDGYSMSYNEQFF. In DNA form, the CDR3 reads TGTGCCAGCAGACCCGACGGTTACAGCATGTCCTACAATGAGCAGTTCTTC.

This rearrangement joins TRBV2 to TRBJ2-5; D unresolved. With 4 bases removed from V and 5 bases from J, the gap between germline ends came to 8 bases. The length of the CDR3 is 12 residues. Germline loops: CDR1 SNHLY, CDR2 FYNNEI. DNA of the CDR3: TGTGCCAGCAGTGGTAATGAGGAGACCCAGTACTTC. It encodes CASSGNEETQYF.